This is a list of T cell receptor beta chains from one sample in a study of CD8+CD57+ T cells in acquired aplastic anemia. MiXCR, applied by TCRdb to the reads, yields one record per CDR3 protein. Here the sample spans approximately 300,000 distinct CDR3 sequences, approximately 60% being singletons. The sample consisted of sorted CD4+, CD8+, or CD8+CD57+ T cells (not recorded which) from PBMCs. These TCRs come from a human donor with aplastic anemia. Each CDR3 is given with its conserved first and last residue. Fields, in order: clone size, V gene, J gene, D gene, CDR3 protein, CDR3 DNA. D genes are given only for firm matches. A clone size is listed for some rows: how often the clone was seen (once, few, many), or a class if it is expanded.

>.|TRBV7-7|TRBJ2-5|.
CASSPGQFQETQYF
TGTGCTAGCAGCCCCGGGCAGTTCCAAGAGACCCAGTACTTC
>.|TRBV19|TRBJ2-1|TRBD1
CASTQGQYYNEQFF
TGTGCCAGTACGCAGGGACAGTACTACAATGAGCAGTTCTTC
>.|TRBV19|TRBJ2-1|.
CASSIFSGEEQFF
TGTGCCAGTAGTATATTCAGCGGTGAAGAGCAGTTCTTC
>.|TRBV20-1|TRBJ2-7|TRBD1
CSARDLKGQGMYEQYF
TGCAGTGCTAGAGATCTGAAGGGACAGGGTATGTACGAGCAGTACTTC
>.|TRBV2|TRBJ1-3|TRBD1
CAIYTGGSGNTIYF
TGTGCCATTTACACAGGGGGCTCTGGAAACACCATATATTTT
>.|TRBV7-8|TRBJ1-2|.
CASSLSSRQVSSYAYTF
TGTGCCAGCAGCTTATCTAGCAGACAGGTGTCATCCTATGCCTACACCTTC
>.|TRBV20-1|TRBJ1-1|.
CSARKGQGTEAFF
TGCAGTGCTAGGAAGGGGCAGGGGACTGAAGCTTTCTTT
>.|TRBV20-1|TRBJ2-3|TRBD1
CSVTGATSTDTQYF
TGCAGTGTAACAGGGGCGACTAGCACAGATACGCAGTATTTT
>few|TRBV7-9|TRBJ2-7|TRBD2
CASSPKDPSSGRTYLSSYEQYF
TGTGCCAGCAGCCCAAAGGATCCCTCTAGCGGGAGGACCTATCTCTCCTCCTACGAGCAGTACTTC
>many|TRBV6-5|TRBJ1-1|.
CASSYDGRNTEAFF
TGTGCCAGCAGTTATGATGGGAGGAACACTGAAGCTTTCTTT
>.|TRBV2|TRBJ1-1|.
CASSPDPMAEAFF
TGTGCCAGCAGCCCCGATCCCATGGCTGAAGCTTTCTTT
>once|TRBV19|TRBJ1-1|.
CASSVAARKTEAFF
TGTGCCAGCAGCGTAGCAGCGCGGAAGACTGAAGCTTTCTTT
>few|TRBV7-3|TRBJ2-3|.
CASSLRGADTQYF
TGTGCCAGCAGCCTTAGGGGGGCCGATACGCAGTATTTT
>.|TRBV2|TRBJ1-3|.
CASSFGGDTIYF
TGTGCCAGCAGTTTTGGCGGAGACACCATATATTTT
>.|TRBV2|TRBJ2-5|TRBD2
CASSEASGQETQYF
TGTGCCAGCAGTGAGGCTAGCGGACAAGAGACCCAGTACTTC
>.|TRBV29-1|TRBJ2-7|.
CSVWGDSYEQYF
TGCAGCGTCTGGGGGGACTCCTACGAGCAGTACTTC
>many|TRBV5-8|TRBJ1-5|TRBD1
CASSRRQGAVSNQPQHF
TGTGCCAGCAGTCGAAGACAGGGGGCGGTGAGCAATCAGCCCCAGCATTTT
>.|TRBV10-3|TRBJ2-5|TRBD2
CAISEIGGGETQYF
TGTGCCATCAGTGAAATCGGGGGGGGGGAGACCCAGTACTTC
>.|TRBV27|TRBJ2-1|.
CASRGTAGDYNEQFF
TGTGCCAGCAGGGGGACAGCGGGAGACTACAATGAGCAGTTCTTC
>.|TRBV7-6|TRBJ2-7|.
CASSLAASGYEQYF
TGTGCCAGCAGCTTAGCCGCGTCTGGCTACGAGCAGTACTTC
>many|TRBV6-6|TRBJ2-7|TRBD1
CASSFRDRDYEQYF
TGTGCCAGCAGTTTCCGGGACAGGGACTACGAGCAGTACTTC
>.|TRBV5-1|TRBJ2-5|TRBD2
CASSISGTSGQETQCF
TGCGCCAGCAGCATATCCGGTACTAGCGGCCAAGAGACCCAGTGCTTC
>.|TRBV20-1|TRBJ2-2|.
CSAQGALPRGELFF
TGCAGTGCTCAGGGAGCTCTACCGAGAGGGGAGCTGTTTTTT
>.|TRBV7-6|TRBJ2-1|TRBD2
CASSIGLAGVGNEQFF
TGTGCCAGCAGCATCGGACTAGCGGGAGTGGGTAATGAGCAGTTCTTC
>.|TRBV6-1|TRBJ2-7|.
CASSEDQTYYEQYF
TGTGCCAGCAGTGAAGATCAGACATACTACGAGCAGTACTTC
>.|TRBV2|TRBJ2-1|TRBD2
CASSLSGGAAEQFF
TGTGCCAGCAGTCTTAGCGGGGGGGCCGCGGAGCAGTTCTTC
>many|TRBV19|TRBJ1-2|TRBD1
CASNIAPGQGNYGYTF
TGTGCCAGTAATATCGCGCCGGGACAGGGTAACTATGGCTACACCTTC
>once|TRBV12-3/TRBV12-4|TRBJ2-5|.
CASSDGGGETQYF
TGTGCCAGCAGTGACGGGGGAGGCGAGACCCAGTACTTC
>.|TRBV5-1|TRBJ2-7|TRBD1
CASSDGTAFPYEQYF
TGCGCCAGCAGCGATGGGACAGCGTTTCCCTACGAGCAGTACTTC
>few|TRBV20-1|TRBJ2-7|.
CSARDRAQSYEQYF
TGCAGTGCTAGAGATCGGGCCCAGTCCTACGAGCAGTACTTC
>.|TRBV9|TRBJ1-4|TRBD1
CASSVLGGAGEKLFF
TGTGCCAGCAGCGTATTAGGGGGCGCGGGTGAAAAACTGTTTTTT
>.|TRBV10-3|TRBJ2-3|.
CAISPGATDTQYF
TGTGCCATCAGCCCGGGGGCGACAGATACGCAGTATTTT
>.|TRBV5-6|TRBJ2-1|.
CASSLAEGVEQFF
TGTGCCAGCAGCTTGGCCGAGGGAGTTGAGCAGTTCTTC
>.|TRBV20-1|TRBJ2-7|TRBD2
CSAERAGAAGYEQYF
TGCAGTGCCGAAAGAGCGGGGGCCGCGGGGTACGAGCAGTACTTC
>.|TRBV7-3|TRBJ2-2|TRBD2
CASSFGLAGYTGELFF
TGTGCCAGCAGCTTCGGCTTAGCGGGATACACCGGGGAGCTGTTTTTT